This TCR beta chain emerged from a study of blood T cell repertoires in COVID-19. Overall study: Samples came from the United States, Italy and Spain, spanning acute and convalescent COVID-19. In each case, the material was cDNA or gDNA derived from T cells, B-cell-depleted T cells, or PBMCs.

Under the authors' procedure: Amplification of reference gene primers provided the estimated nucleated cell counts. Using immunoSEQ multiplex PCR, the repertoire was profiled, and TCRdb retains in-frame clones only, with some absent. That table furnishes V, J and clone size, whereas the DNA furnished D and trimming. The sample contains about 98,000 clones, approximately 80% of which appear only once. Per germline, CDR1 LNHDA and CDR2 SQIVND (reference sequence). The V gene lost 6 bases and the J gene lost 0 bases, with 20 bases spanning the gap. This CDR3 has 17 residues. The receptor was derived from a man in his sixties or seventies with active or convalescent COVID-19. The material sequenced was peripheral blood. J is TRBJ1-1 and V is TRBV19; D might be TRBD1 (6 bases). CDR3 region: CASSPRGAVLMNTEAFF. The CDR3, as DNA: TGTGCCAGTAGCCCCAGGGGAGCAGTCCTGATGAACACTGAAGCTTTCTTT.